This record covers a single TCR beta chain. Its antigen is unidentified. This entry belongs to a study of cytomegalovirus exposure and HLA in healthy donors. General study results and limits: First-cohort TCR clusters were later found to tend to co-occur in the 120 or so validation repertoires. Researchers catalogued around 150 TCR beta chains as cytomegalovirus-associated.

Here immunoSEQ multiplex PCR was the method, and the copy in TCRdb shows in-frame clones only, minus some. The data hold 140,000 or so clones, with roughly 89% observed a single time. This CDR3 has 13 residues. Germline CDR1 reads MNHNS; CDR2 reads SASEGT. The V gene lost 0 bases and the J gene lost 9 bases, with 11 bases spanning the gap. This chain joins TRBV6-1 and TRBJ1-1, with a tentative D call TRBD1 (6 bases). This clonotype was sampled from a man aged 18-30 years in good health and CMV-seropositive. Sequenced: PBMCs. This chain's CDR3 is CASSEAPGAKAFF. The CDR3 nucleotides are TGTGCCAGCAGTGAAGCCCCAGGGGCCAAAGCTTTCTTT.